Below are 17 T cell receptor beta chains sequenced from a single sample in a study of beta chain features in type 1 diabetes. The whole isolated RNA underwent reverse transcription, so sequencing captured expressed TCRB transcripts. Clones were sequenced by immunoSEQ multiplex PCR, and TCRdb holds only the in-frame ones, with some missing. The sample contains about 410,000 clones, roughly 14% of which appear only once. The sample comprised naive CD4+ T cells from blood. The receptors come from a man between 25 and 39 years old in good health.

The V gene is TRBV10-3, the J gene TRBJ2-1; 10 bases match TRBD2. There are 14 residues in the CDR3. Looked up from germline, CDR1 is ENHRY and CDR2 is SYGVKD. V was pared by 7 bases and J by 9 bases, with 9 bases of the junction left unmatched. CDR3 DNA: TGTGCCATCACCACTAGCGGGACGGCGGGTGAGCAGTTCTTC. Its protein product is CAITTSGTAGEQFF.

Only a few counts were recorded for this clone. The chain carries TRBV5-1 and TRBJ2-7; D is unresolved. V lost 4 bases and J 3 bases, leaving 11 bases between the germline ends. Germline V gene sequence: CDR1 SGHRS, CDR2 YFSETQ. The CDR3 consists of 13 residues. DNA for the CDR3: TGCGCCAGCAGCGCAGTAGGCGGCTACGAGCAGTACTTC. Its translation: CASSAVGGYEQYF. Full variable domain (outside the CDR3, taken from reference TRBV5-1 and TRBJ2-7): KAGVTQTPRYLIKTRGQQVTLSCSPISGHRSVSWYQQTPGQGLQFLFEYFSETQRNKGNFPGRFSGRQFSNSRSEMNVSTLELGDSALYLCASSAVGGYEQYFGPGTRLTVT.

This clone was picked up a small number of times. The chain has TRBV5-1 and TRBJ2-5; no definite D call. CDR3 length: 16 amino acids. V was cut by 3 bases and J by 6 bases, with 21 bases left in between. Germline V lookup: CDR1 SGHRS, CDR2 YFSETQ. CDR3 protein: CASSSSRTPGVQTQYF. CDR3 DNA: TGCGCCAGCAGCTCCTCTCGGACCCCCGGAGTGCAGACCCAGTACTTC. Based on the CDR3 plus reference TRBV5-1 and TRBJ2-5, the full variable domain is KAGVTQTPRYLIKTRGQQVTLSCSPISGHRSVSWYQQTPGQGLQFLFEYFSETQRNKGNFPGRFSGRQFSNSRSEMNVSTLELGDSALYLCASSSSRTPGVQTQYFGPGTRLLVL.

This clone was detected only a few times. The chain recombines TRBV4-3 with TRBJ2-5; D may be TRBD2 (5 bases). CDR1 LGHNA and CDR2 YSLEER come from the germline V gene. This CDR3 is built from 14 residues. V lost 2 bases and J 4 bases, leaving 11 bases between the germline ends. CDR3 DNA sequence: TGCGCCAGCAGCCAATGGGCTAGCAGAGAGACCCAGTACTTC. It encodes CASSQWASRETQYF.

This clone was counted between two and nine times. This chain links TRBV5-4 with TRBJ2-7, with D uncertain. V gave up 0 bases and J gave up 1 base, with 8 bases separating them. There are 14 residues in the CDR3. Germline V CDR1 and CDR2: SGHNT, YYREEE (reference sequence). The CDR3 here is CASSLGLKSYEQYV. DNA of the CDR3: TGTGCCAGCAGCTTGGGGCTGAAATCCTACGAGCAGTACGTC.

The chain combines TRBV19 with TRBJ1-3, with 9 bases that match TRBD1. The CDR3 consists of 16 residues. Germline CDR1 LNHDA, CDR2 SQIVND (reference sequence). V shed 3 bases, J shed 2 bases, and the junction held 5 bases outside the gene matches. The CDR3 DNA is TGTGCCAGTAGTATCTCCAGGACAGGGGCTGGAAACACCATATATTTT. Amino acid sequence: CASSISRTGAGNTIYF.

The CDR3 loop is CASSLVDTIYF. DNA of the CDR3: TGTGCCAGCTCCCTGGTTGACACCATATATTTT. This rearrangement joins TRBV18 to TRBJ1-3; no clear D. V was trimmed by 6 bases and J by 8 bases, leaving 8 bases between them. CDR3 length: 11 amino acids. Germline values: CDR1 KGHSH, CDR2 LQKENI.

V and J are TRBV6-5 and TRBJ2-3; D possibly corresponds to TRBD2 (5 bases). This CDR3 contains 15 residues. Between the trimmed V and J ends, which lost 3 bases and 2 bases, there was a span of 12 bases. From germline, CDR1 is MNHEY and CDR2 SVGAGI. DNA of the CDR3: TGTGCCAGCAGTTATGGAGGAGGAGCCACAGATACGCAGTATTTT. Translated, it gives CASSYGGGATDTQYF.

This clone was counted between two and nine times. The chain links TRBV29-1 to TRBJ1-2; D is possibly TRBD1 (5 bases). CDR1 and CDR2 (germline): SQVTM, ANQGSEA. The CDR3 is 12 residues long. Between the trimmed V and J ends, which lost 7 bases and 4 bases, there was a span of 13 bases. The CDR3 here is CSGLAGGYGYTF. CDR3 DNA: TGCAGCGGCCTAGCGGGGGGCTATGGCTACACCTTC.

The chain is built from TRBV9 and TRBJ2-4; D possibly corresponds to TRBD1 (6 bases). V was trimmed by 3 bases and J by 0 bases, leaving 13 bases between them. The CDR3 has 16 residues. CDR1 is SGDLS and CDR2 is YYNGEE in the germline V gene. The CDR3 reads CASSGRDTLAKNIQYF. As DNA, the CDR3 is TGTGCCAGCAGCGGCCGGGACACATTAGCCAAAAACATTCAGTACTTC.

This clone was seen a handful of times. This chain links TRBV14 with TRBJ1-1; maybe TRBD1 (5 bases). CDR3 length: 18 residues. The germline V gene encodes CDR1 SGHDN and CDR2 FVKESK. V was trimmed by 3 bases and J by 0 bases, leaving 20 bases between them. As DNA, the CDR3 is TGTGCCAGCAGCCATTTCGTTATACGGGACGAGGTGAACACTGAAGCTTTCTTT. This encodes CASSHFVIRDEVNTEAFF.

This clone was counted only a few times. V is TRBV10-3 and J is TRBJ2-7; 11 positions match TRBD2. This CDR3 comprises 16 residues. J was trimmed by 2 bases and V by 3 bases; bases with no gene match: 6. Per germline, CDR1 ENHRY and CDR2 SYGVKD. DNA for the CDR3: TGTGCCATCAGTGAAACCGGGACTAGCGGTACCTACGAGCAGTACGTC. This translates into CAISETGTSGTYEQYV.

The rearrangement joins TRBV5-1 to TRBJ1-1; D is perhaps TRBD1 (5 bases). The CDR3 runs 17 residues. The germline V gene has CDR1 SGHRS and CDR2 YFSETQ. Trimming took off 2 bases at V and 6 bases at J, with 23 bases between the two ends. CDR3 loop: CASSFTGPYPGRPEAFF. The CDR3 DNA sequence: TGCGCCAGCAGCTTCACGGGACCTTACCCAGGACGGCCTGAAGCTTTCTTT.

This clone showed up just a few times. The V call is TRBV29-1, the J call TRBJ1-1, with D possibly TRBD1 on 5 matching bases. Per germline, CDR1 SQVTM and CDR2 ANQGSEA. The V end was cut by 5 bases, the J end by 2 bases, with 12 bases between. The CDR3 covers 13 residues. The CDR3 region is CSVNAGINTEAFF. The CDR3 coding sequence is TGCAGCGTTAATGCAGGGATTAACACTGAAGCTTTCTTT.

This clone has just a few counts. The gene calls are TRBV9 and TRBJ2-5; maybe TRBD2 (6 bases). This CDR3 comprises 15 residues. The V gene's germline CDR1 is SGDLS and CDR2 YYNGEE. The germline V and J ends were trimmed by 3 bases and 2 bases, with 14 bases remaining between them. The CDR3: CASSEPGTGQETQYF. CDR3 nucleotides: TGTGCCAGCAGCGAGCCCGGGACTGGGCAAGAGACCCAGTACTTC.

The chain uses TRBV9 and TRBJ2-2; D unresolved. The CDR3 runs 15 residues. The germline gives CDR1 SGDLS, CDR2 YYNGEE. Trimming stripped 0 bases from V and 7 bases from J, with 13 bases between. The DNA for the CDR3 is TGTGCCAGCAGCGTAGAGGGTGGTCTAATCGGGGAGCTGTTTTTT. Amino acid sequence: CASSVEGGLIGELFF.

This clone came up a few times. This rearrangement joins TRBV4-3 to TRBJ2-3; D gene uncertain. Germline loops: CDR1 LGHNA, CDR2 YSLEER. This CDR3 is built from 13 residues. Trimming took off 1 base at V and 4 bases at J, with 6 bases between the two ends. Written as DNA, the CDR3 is TGCGCCAGCAGCCAAGCTCTCCCAGATACGCAGTATTTT. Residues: CASSQALPDTQYF.